Each of the 19 T cell receptor beta chains below was sequenced from the same sample in a study of shared clonotypes between healthy human individuals. The data were produced by immunoSEQ multiplex PCR, yet TCRdb's version contains in-frame clones alone and is incomplete. The sample contains roughly 2 million clones, approximately 95% of which appear only once. CD45RO-negative cells were positively selected for CCR7, leaving out terminally differentiated effector memory CD45RA+ cells. Sequencing was done on a sample of naive CD8+ T cells sorted from blood. Every receptor here comes from a man younger than 30 in good health.

The genes are TRBV7-9 and TRBJ1-1, with 12 bases matching TRBD1. J gave up 5 bases and V 1 base, and 8 bases lay outside the gene matches. CDR1 and CDR2 (germline): SEHNR, FQNEAQ (reference sequence). The CDR3 has 17 amino acids. The DNA for the CDR3 is TGTGCCAGCAGCTTAGGCCGGGGACAGGGGGCGAGTACTGAAGCTTTCTTT. It encodes CASSLGRGQGASTEAFF.

The rearrangement joins TRBV5-6 to TRBJ1-2, with a possible D match to TRBD1 (5 bases). The CDR3 extends over 15 amino acids. The germline V and J ends were trimmed by 2 bases and 2 bases, with 13 bases remaining between them. Germline V lookup: CDR1 SGHDT, CDR2 YYEEEE. CDR3 bases: TGTGCCAGCAGCTTAAACCCCGGGACCAACTATGGCTACACCTTC. As protein: CASSLNPGTNYGYTF.

Points on this clone: Within the sample, other DNA sequences also encode this same CDR3. For the CDR3, the DNA is TGTGCCAGCAGCTCGGGACTAGTGATCTACGAGCAGTACTTC. It codes for CASSSGLVIYEQYF. The J gene is TRBJ2-7, the V gene TRBV5-6; TRBD2 aligns across 8 bases. CDR1 SGHDT and CDR2 YYEEEE come from the germline V gene. The ends lost 3 bases at V and 3 bases at J; junction bases unmatched: 5. This CDR3 has 14 residues.

The chain recombines TRBV5-8 with TRBJ1-2, with unresolved D. CDR1 is SGHTS and CDR2 is YDEGEE in the germline V gene. The CDR3 covers 13 residues. Trimming cost V 2 bases and J 0 bases, with 5 bases left between them. The CDR3 sequence: CASSFEANYGYTF. The DNA of the CDR3 is TGTGCCAGCAGCTTCGAGGCTAACTATGGCTACACCTTC.

This clone was seen once. The chain couples TRBV6-6 to TRBJ2-3; 8 positions match TRBD2. The trim removed 1 base at V and 0 bases at J, leaving 3 bases unmatched. Germline loops: CDR1 MNHNY, CDR2 SVGAGI (reference sequence). This CDR3 spans 16 amino acids. The DNA for the CDR3 is TGTGCCAGCAGTTACTTTCGGGGGGGAAGCACAGATACGCAGTATTTT. It encodes CASSYFRGGSTDTQYF.

The chain joins TRBV25-1 to TRBJ1-5; the D gene is possibly TRBD1 (5 bases). The germline V gene encodes CDR1 MGHDK and CDR2 SYGVNS. This CDR3 has 14 residues. Trimming pared 1 base from V and 5 bases from J, leaving 9 bases between. CDR3 in amino acids: CASSEWDLDQPQHF. The CDR3 coding sequence is TGTGCCAGCAGTGAATGGGACCTAGATCAGCCCCAGCATTTT.

The V call is TRBV7-9, the J call TRBJ1-1; 10 bases match TRBD1. Losses at the gene ends were 0 bases for V and 4 bases for J; bases not matched to a gene: 14. Per germline, CDR1 SEHNR and CDR2 FQNEAQ (reference sequence). This CDR3 comprises 19 residues. The CDR3 loop reads CASSLAFGTGVERGTEAFF. DNA of the CDR3: TGTGCCAGCAGCTTAGCGTTTGGGACAGGGGTTGAAAGGGGCACTGAAGCTTTCTTT.

In the case of this clone: The same CDR3 is also encoded by other DNA sequences in this sample. V and J are TRBV6-6 and TRBJ2-7; no definite D call. The CDR3 has 14 amino acids. Looked up from germline, CDR1 is MNHNY and CDR2 is SVGAGI (reference sequence). Trimming stripped 0 bases from V and 0 bases from J, with 6 bases between. The CDR3 region is CASSYSASSYEQYF. Here the CDR3 DNA reads TGTGCCAGCAGTTACTCGGCGAGCTCCTACGAGCAGTACTTC.

The chain employs TRBV28 and TRBJ1-2; TRBD1 might be the D (5 bases). The germline V gene encodes CDR1 MDHEN and CDR2 SYDVKM. The CDR3 has 15 amino acids. The germline V and J ends were trimmed by 5 bases and 1 base, with 14 bases remaining between them. The CDR3 nucleotides are TGTGCCAGCAGTAAGACAGAGGGAAGTAACTATGGCTACACCTTC. Protein sequence: CASSKTEGSNYGYTF.

V and J are TRBV11-2 and TRBJ2-7; D is unclear. Trimming removed 1 base from V and 3 bases from J, with 10 bases in between. CDR3 length: 14 residues. Germline V gene data show CDR1 as SGHAT and CDR2 as FQNNGV. The DNA for the CDR3 is TGTGCCAGCAGCTTAGGGAGACATCACTACGAGCAGTACTTC. This codes for CASSLGRHHYEQYF.

The chain uses TRBV4-1 and TRBJ1-1, with D possibly being TRBD1 (5 bases). From germline, CDR1 is MGHRA and CDR2 YSYEKL. The CDR3 has 18 residues. The V end lost 2 bases, the J end lost 4 bases, and 23 bases lay between the germline ends. The CDR3 reads CASSQSLMMGGLGTEAFF. CDR3 DNA: TGCGCCAGCAGCCAAAGCCTAATGATGGGGGGGTTGGGCACTGAAGCTTTCTTT.

This clone was seen only once. The chain has TRBV4-1 and TRBJ2-2, with D perhaps assigned TRBD1 or TRBD2 (5 bases each). Deletions cut 0 bases from V and 4 bases from J, with 12 bases between. The CDR3 runs 16 residues. Germline V gene sequence: CDR1 MGHRA, CDR2 YSYEKL. The CDR3 bases are TGCGCCAGCAGCCAAGAGGGCAGGGCGGGCACCGGGGAGCTGTTTTTT. Amino acids: CASSQEGRAGTGELFF.

The chain is built from TRBV5-5 and TRBJ1-2; 9 nucleotides match TRBD1. The germline V gene has CDR1 SGHKS and CDR2 YYEKEE (reference sequence). The CDR3 length is 13 residues. Unmatched junction bases numbered 5, after V lost 3 bases and J lost 8 bases. The CDR3 sequence: CASSWTGVGGYTF. As DNA, the CDR3 is TGTGCCAGCAGCTGGACAGGGGTGGGCGGCTACACCTTC.

The rearrangement uses TRBV27 and TRBJ2-7; either TRBD1 or TRBD2 may supply D (5 bases each). Germline values: CDR1 MNHEY, CDR2 SMNVEV (reference sequence). V lost 6 bases and J lost 2, with 14 bases in between. The CDR3 totals 14 residues. The CDR3 sequence is CASRSPGTAYEQYF. The CDR3 DNA is TGTGCCAGCAGATCTCCCGGGACGGCCTACGAGCAGTACTTC.

J is TRBJ2-7 and V is TRBV7-9; 9 nucleotides agree with TRBD1. CDR1 and CDR2 (germline): SEHNR, FQNEAQ (reference sequence). CDR3 length: 12 residues. V was clipped by 5 bases and J by 6 bases; unmatched bases: 2. This chain's CDR3 is CASSATGGEQYF. CDR3 DNA: TGTGCCAGCAGCGCGACAGGGGGCGAGCAGTACTTC.

The chain is built from TRBV12-2 and TRBJ1-4; TRBD1, the table's D call, lacks a check against the DNA. TRBV12-2 represents a pseudogene. CDR3 size: 16 residues. The CDR3 DNA is TGTGCAAGTCGCCTACGACGACAGGGAACTAATGAAAAACTGTTTTTT. Its translation is CASRLRRQGTNEKLFF.

With respect to this clone: Other DNA sequences in this specimen translate into the identical CDR3. The chain recombines TRBV5-1 with TRBJ1-1; a possible D gene is TRBD1 (5 bases). Per the germline V gene, CDR1 is SGHRS and CDR2 is YFSETQ. Trimming took 0 bases from V and 1 from J, leaving 7 bases between them. CDR3 length: 14 amino acids. This CDR3 is CASSLDGTNTEAFF. CDR3 coding DNA: TGCGCCAGCAGCTTGGATGGGACGAACACTGAAGCTTTCTTT.

Turning to this clone: Different DNA sequences within this sample yield the same CDR3. V gene TRBV5-4 combines with J gene TRBJ2-7; TRBD1 is a possible D gene (5 bases). Trimming left V 4 bases short and J 1 base short, with 9 bases between. The CDR3 runs 13 residues. Germline V gives CDR1 SGHNT, CDR2 YYREEE (reference sequence). The CDR3 DNA sequence: TGTGCCAGCAGCCCCGACAGATCCTACGAGCAGTACTTC. Its protein is CASSPDRSYEQYF.

This sequence joins TRBV4-1 and TRBJ2-2; 9 positions match TRBD2. The CDR3 contains 18 residues. Germline trimming cut 0 bases from V and 5 bases from J; bases unmatched to any gene: 10. The germline V gene has CDR1 MGHRA and CDR2 YSYEKL. CDR3 loop: CASSQDWPSGIGTGELFF. CDR3 coding DNA: TGCGCCAGCAGCCAAGATTGGCCTAGCGGGATTGGTACCGGGGAGCTGTTTTTT.